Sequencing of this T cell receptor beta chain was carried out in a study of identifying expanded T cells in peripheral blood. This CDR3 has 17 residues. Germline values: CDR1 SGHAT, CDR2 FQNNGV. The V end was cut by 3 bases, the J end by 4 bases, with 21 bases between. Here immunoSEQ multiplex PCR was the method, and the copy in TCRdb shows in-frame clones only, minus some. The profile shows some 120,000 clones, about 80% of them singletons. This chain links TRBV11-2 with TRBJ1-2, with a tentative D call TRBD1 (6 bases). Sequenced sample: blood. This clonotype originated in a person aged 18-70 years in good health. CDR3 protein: CASSFAIGDTAGYGYTF. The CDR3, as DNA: TGTGCCAGCAGCTTCGCTATCGGGGACACAGCTGGCTATGGCTACACCTTC.